These 19 T cell receptor beta chains share one sample of origin, sequenced in a study of beta chain features in type 1 diabetes. The isolated RNA, all of it, was reverse transcribed, so expressed TCRB transcripts were what got sequenced. Profiling relied on immunoSEQ multiplex PCR, and the TCRdb table lists in-frame clones only, not all of them. Of 120,000 to 150,000 clones in the sample, 48% were seen once. Sequencing used Tregs from blood. All receptors derive from a man between 18 and 29 years old in good health.

This CDR3 is CASSPLAGAPFFSREQYF. In nucleotides, the CDR3 is TGCGCCAGCAGCCCTCTAGCGGGGGCCCCGTTTTTCTCTCGCGAGCAGTACTTC. The chain has TRBV5-1 and TRBJ2-7; TRBD2 agrees at 10 bases. Unmatched junction bases numbered 19, after V lost 4 bases and J lost 6 bases. Looked up from germline, CDR1 is SGHRS and CDR2 is YFSETQ. The CDR3 has 18 amino acids.

This clone has only a few counts. The chain has TRBV30 and TRBJ2-2; 9 bases align to TRBD2. Looked up from germline, CDR1 is GTSNPN and CDR2 is SVGIG (reference sequence). Trimming removed 8 bases from V and 6 bases from J; junction bases left unmatched: 13. The CDR3 loop spans 15 amino acids. DNA for the CDR3: TGTGCCGGGCTCCCCGGGACTAGCTATTCCGGGGAGCTGTTTTTT. Translating it yields CAGLPGTSYSGELFF.

This chain uses TRBV5-6 with TRBJ1-5; D possibly corresponds to TRBD1 (6 bases). CDR1 SGHDT and CDR2 YYEEEE come from the germline V gene. CDR3 length equals 13 residues. Trimming took off 7 bases at V and 1 base at J, with 9 bases between the two ends. The CDR3 DNA follows: TGTGCCAGCTCGGGACACAGCAATCAGCCCCAGCATTTT. Translation: CASSGHSNQPQHF.

In its sample, this clone was seen a few times. This chain joins TRBV2 and TRBJ1-6, with 9 bases that match TRBD1. Germline V gene lookup returns CDR1 SNHLY and CDR2 FYNNEI. This CDR3 is 14 amino acids long. J gave up 9 bases and V 6 bases, and 6 bases lay outside the gene matches. The CDR3 protein is CASSPGQGLSPLHF. In DNA, the CDR3 is TGTGCCAGCAGCCCGGGACAGGGACTTTCACCCCTCCACTTT. The variable domain in full, with the rest retrieved from reference TRBV2 and TRBJ1-6, is EPEVTQTPSHQVTQMGQEVILRCVPISNHLYFYWYRQILGQKVEFLVSFYNNEISEKSEIFDDQFSVERPDGSNFTLKIRSTKLEDSAMYFCASSPGQGLSPLHFGNGTRLTVT.

This chain joins TRBV28 and TRBJ2-5; D not certain. V lost 2 bases, J lost 5 bases, and 3 bases lay in between. Per germline, CDR1 MDHEN and CDR2 SYDVKM. The CDR3 totals 11 residues. The CDR3 loop is CASSLLETQYF. For the CDR3, the DNA is TGTGCCAGCAGTTTACTGGAGACCCAGTACTTC.

This chain connects TRBV7-9 to TRBJ2-1; the match to TRBD2 covers 9 bases. With V trimmed by 0 bases and J by 4 bases, 4 bases remained unmatched. The CDR3 totals 16 residues. CDR1 SEHNR and CDR2 FQNEAQ come from the germline V gene (reference sequence). The CDR3 protein is CASSLALAGKYNEQFF. The DNA of the CDR3 is TGTGCCAGCAGCTTAGCGCTAGCGGGGAAATACAATGAGCAGTTCTTC.

This clone was seen a handful of times. The chain links TRBV7-2 to TRBJ2-2; 7 positions match TRBD1. This CDR3 is built from 14 residues. The germline V gene has CDR1 SGHTA and CDR2 FQGNSA. V lost 3 bases, J lost 6 bases, and 4 bases stayed unmatched. This CDR3 is CASSFGRGSGELFF. The CDR3 DNA sequence: TGTGCCAGCAGCTTCGGCAGGGGGTCCGGGGAGCTGTTTTTT.

The CDR3 region has the DNA TGTGCCAGCAGCCAAGCGAGCCAGGGGAACTATGGCTACACCTTC. Protein: CASSQASQGNYGYTF. The rearrangement joins TRBV14 to TRBJ1-2; perhaps TRBD1 as D (6 bases). CDR3 size: 15 residues. Germline values: CDR1 SGHDN, CDR2 FVKESK. Trimming stripped 1 base from V and 2 bases from J, with 11 bases between.

This clone was detected a few times. The chain uses TRBV18 and TRBJ2-3; D is undetermined. V was cut by 1 base and J by 5 bases, with 16 bases left in between. Germline loops: CDR1 KGHSH, CDR2 LQKENI. The CDR3 has 16 amino acids. The CDR3 spells CASSPRPSRGEDTQYF. The CDR3 bases are TGTGCCAGCTCACCACGGCCTTCCCGAGGAGAAGATACGCAGTATTTT.

This clone was seen a few times. The V and J genes are TRBV29-1 and TRBJ1-3, with D maybe TRBD1 (6 bases). This CDR3 is built from 14 residues. Trimming pared 7 bases from V and 4 bases from J, leaving 17 bases between. Germline CDR1 SQVTM, CDR2 ANQGSEA. CDR3 in DNA: TGCAGCGCCGATTTAACTGGACAGGGAAACACCATATATTTT. Amino acids: CSADLTGQGNTIYF.

This sequence joins TRBV5-8 and TRBJ2-2; 7 bases agree with TRBD1. Trimming cost V 10 bases and J 1 base; bases outside gene matches: 13. Germline CDR1 reads SGHTS; CDR2 reads YDEGEE. The CDR3 contains 16 residues. The CDR3 coding sequence is TGTGCCGACGACAGGGTTTTTTTGGGGAACACCGGGGAGCTGTTTTTT. Its translation: CADDRVFLGNTGELFF.

This clone was observed a handful of times. V and J are TRBV7-2 and TRBJ2-3; TRBD2 is a possible D gene (7 bases). The germline V and J ends were trimmed by 5 bases and 2 bases, with 14 bases remaining between them. The CDR3 runs 15 residues. CDR1 is SGHTA, CDR2 FQGNSA, per germline. CDR3 in amino acids: CASSRGGEPTDTQYF. The CDR3, as DNA: TGTGCCAGCAGCCGCGGGGGCGAACCCACAGATACGCAGTATTTT. Together with reference TRBV7-2 and TRBJ2-3, the CDR3 gives the full variable domain: GAGVSQSPSNKVTEKGKDVELRCDPISGHTALYWYRQSLGQGLEFLIYFQGNSAPDKSGLPSDRFSAERTGGSVSTLTIQRTQQEDSAVYLCASSRGGEPTDTQYFGPGTRLTVL.

This clone appeared a single time. The CDR3 bases are TGTGCCTGGAGTATATTCTACGAGCAGTACTTC. This codes for CAWSIFYEQYF. The chain has TRBV30 and TRBJ2-7, with unresolved D. This CDR3 has 11 residues. In germline, CDR1 is GTSNPN, CDR2 SVGIG (reference sequence). Trimming cost V 2 bases and J 3 bases, with 5 bases left between them.

The rearrangement links TRBV11-2 to TRBJ2-7; 7 bases align to TRBD1. Germline trimming cut 1 base from V and 5 bases from J; bases unmatched to any gene: 11. CDR1 is SGHAT and CDR2 is FQNNGV in the germline V gene. The CDR3 contains 16 residues. In DNA form, the CDR3 reads TGTGCCAGCAGCTTAGCAGACCCGACAGGGCGCCACGAGCAGTACTTC. This codes for CASSLADPTGRHEQYF.

The rearrangement uses TRBV20-1 and TRBJ2-5; no firm D call. The CDR3 loop spans 11 amino acids. Germline CDR1 DFQATT, CDR2 SNEGSKA (reference sequence). Trimming took 2 bases from V and 9 from J, leaving 10 bases between them. The CDR3 sequence is CSARSQAAQYF. The CDR3 bases are TGCAGTGCTAGATCGCAAGCTGCCCAGTACTTC.

The chain is built from TRBV7-8 and TRBJ2-1; tentative D call: TRBD2 (5 bases). The CDR3 sequence is 12 residues long. Germline-derived CDR1 and CDR2 are SGHVS and FQNEAQ. V was cut by 9 bases and J by 3 bases, with 9 bases left in between. CDR3 sequence reads: CASRRDYNEQFF. The CDR3 region has the DNA TGTGCCAGTCGCCGGGACTACAATGAGCAGTTCTTC.

The chain couples TRBV7-6 to TRBJ1-6; D possibly corresponds to TRBD1 (5 bases). V was clipped by 0 bases and J by 6 bases, with 6 bases between them. This CDR3 spans 14 amino acids. Germline CDR1 and CDR2: SGHVS and FNYEAQ. CDR3 in amino acids: CASSLAQGNSPLHF. DNA for the CDR3: TGTGCCAGCAGCTTAGCGCAGGGTAATTCACCCCTCCACTTT.

This clone was seen more than once but under ten times. This chain joins TRBV7-2 and TRBJ1-5, with D hard to call. This CDR3 has 14 residues. Trimming shortened V by 6 bases and J by 5 bases, and 14 bases separated the two germline ends. Germline V gene sequence: CDR1 SGHTA, CDR2 FQGNSA. The CDR3 region is CASSLLRVDQPQHF. CDR3 DNA sequence: TGTGCCAGCAGTTTGCTGAGGGTCGATCAGCCCCAGCATTTT.

A few counts support this clone. The chain combines TRBV11-2 with TRBJ2-5; D might be TRBD2 (5 bases). CDR1 and CDR2 from the germline V gene are SGHAT and FQNNGV. The CDR3 is made up of 15 amino acids. V lost 2 bases and J lost 5, with 15 bases in between. The chain's CDR3 is CASSLLGAFAETQYF. Here the CDR3 DNA reads TGTGCCAGCAGCTTACTGGGAGCCTTCGCGGAGACCCAGTACTTC.